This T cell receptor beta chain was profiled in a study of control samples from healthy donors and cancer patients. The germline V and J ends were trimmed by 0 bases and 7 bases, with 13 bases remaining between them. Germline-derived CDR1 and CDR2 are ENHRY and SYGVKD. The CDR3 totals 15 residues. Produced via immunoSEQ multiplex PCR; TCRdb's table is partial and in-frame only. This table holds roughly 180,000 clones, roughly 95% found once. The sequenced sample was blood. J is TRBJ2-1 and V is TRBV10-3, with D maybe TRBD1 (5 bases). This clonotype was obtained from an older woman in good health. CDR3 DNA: TGTGCCATCAGTGAGTCAGAAGGGGCGCGAAATGAGCAGTTCTTC. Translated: CAISESEGARNEQFF.